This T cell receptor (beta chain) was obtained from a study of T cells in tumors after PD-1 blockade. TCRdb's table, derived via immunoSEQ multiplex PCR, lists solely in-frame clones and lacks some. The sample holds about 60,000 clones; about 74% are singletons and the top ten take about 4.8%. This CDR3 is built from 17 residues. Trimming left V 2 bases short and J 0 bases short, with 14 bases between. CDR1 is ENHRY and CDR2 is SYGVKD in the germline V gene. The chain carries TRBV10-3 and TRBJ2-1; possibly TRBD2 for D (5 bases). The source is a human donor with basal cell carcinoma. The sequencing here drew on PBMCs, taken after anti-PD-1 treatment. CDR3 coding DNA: TGTGCCATCAGTGAGGCTCCGAGCGGAACCTCCTACAATGAGCAGTTCTTC. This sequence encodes CAISEAPSGTSYNEQFF.